The 21 T cell receptor beta chains below all came from one sample that was sequenced in a study of OX40 agonist ivuxolimab in advanced cancers. The assay was immunoSEQ multiplex PCR, and TCRdb's table has in-frame clones only and misses some. This table holds about 59,000 clones, roughly 84% found once. This sample comprised CD4+ or CD8+ T cells sorted from blood, obtained in a trial of the OX40 agonist ivuxolimab. The receptors were sampled from an adult with an advanced solid tumor such as melanoma, head and neck, liver or kidney cancer.

The chain carries TRBV6-6 and TRBJ2-1; D might be TRBD1 (5 bases). V lost 0 bases, J lost 0 bases, and 6 bases lay in between. Germline loops: CDR1 MNHNY, CDR2 SVGAGI (reference sequence). This CDR3 has 15 amino acids. CDR3 sequence reads: CASSYSDSSYNEQFF. CDR3 coding DNA: TGTGCCAGCAGTTACTCAGACAGCTCCTACAATGAGCAGTTCTTC.

The chain carries TRBV6-1 and TRBJ1-1, with TRBD1 as a possible D gene (6 bases). Between the trimmed V and J ends, which lost 4 bases and 5 bases, there was a span of 11 bases. Germline assignment: CDR1 MNHNS and CDR2 SASEGT. This CDR3 region has 13 residues. CDR3 region: CASSGIDRTEAFF. The CDR3 coding sequence is TGTGCCAGCAGTGGGATAGACAGGACTGAAGCTTTCTTT.

The CDR3 nucleotides are TGCAGCGTGGACAGGATCGGCTATGGCTACACCTTC. It is translated as CSVDRIGYGYTF. The chain links TRBV29-1 to TRBJ1-2; the match to TRBD1 covers 7 bases. Germline trimming cut 6 bases from V and 4 bases from J; bases unmatched to any gene: 5. Per the germline V gene, CDR1 is SQVTM and CDR2 is ANQGSEA. This CDR3 is 12 amino acids long.

The chain joins TRBV6-7 to TRBJ1-6; no firm D call. TRBV6-7 is given ORF status, its function remaining uncertain. CDR3 length: 16 residues. The V and J ends lost 1 base and 5 bases respectively, with 12 bases between them. Here the CDR3 DNA reads TGTGCCAGCAGTTACTTCCGGGCCATAGATAATTCACCCCTCCACTTT. Protein: CASSYFRAIDNSPLHF.

The V and J genes are TRBV11-2 and TRBJ1-4, with D maybe TRBD1 (6 bases). V lost 4 bases, J lost 13 bases, and 19 bases lay in between. This CDR3 is built from 14 residues. The germline V gene has CDR1 SGHAT and CDR2 FQNNGV. The CDR3 spells CASSSAVGGEGLFF. The CDR3 DNA follows: TGTGCCAGCAGCTCCGCGGTCGGGGGCGAAGGACTGTTTTTT.

The chain links TRBV6-1 to TRBJ2-6, with 9 bases that match TRBD1. This CDR3 comprises 18 residues. The V segment lost 3 bases and the J segment 4 bases; nucleotides outside the gene matches: 10. Germline V gene data show CDR1 as MNHNS and CDR2 as SASEGT. The DNA for the CDR3 is TGTGCCAGCAGTGAGTGGGGACAGGGCGCTCCCGGGGCCAACGTCCTGACTTTC. Its protein is CASSEWGQGAPGANVLTF.

V and J are TRBV19 and TRBJ1-5; TRBD1 aligns across 8 bases. This CDR3 is 15 amino acids long. V lost 3 bases, J lost 6 bases, and 7 bases stayed unmatched. Germline V CDR1 and CDR2: LNHDA, SQIVND (reference sequence). CDR3 sequence reads: CASSMRTGKSQPQHF. In nucleotides, the CDR3 is TGTGCCAGTAGTATGCGGACAGGGAAGAGTCAGCCCCAGCATTTT.

This clone was seen only a few times. The CDR3 spells CASSDGTGGVRGTEAFF. The CDR3 DNA follows: TGCGCCAGCAGCGACGGGACAGGGGGCGTTCGTGGCACTGAAGCTTTCTTT. V gene TRBV5-1 combines with J gene TRBJ1-1, with 12 positions matching TRBD1. Germline V lookup: CDR1 SGHRS, CDR2 YFSETQ. V lost 4 bases and J lost 4; bases outside the gene matches: 11. The length of the CDR3 is 17 residues.

This clone was counted a few times. The chain has TRBV5-1 and TRBJ2-7, with D unresolved. CDR1 is SGHRS and CDR2 is YFSETQ in the germline V gene. This CDR3 comprises 13 residues. V gave up 2 bases and J gave up 0 bases, with 6 bases separating them. Written as DNA, the CDR3 is TGCGCCAGCAGCTTTGCGGACTCCTACGAGCAGTACTTC. This encodes CASSFADSYEQYF.

J is TRBJ2-7 and V is TRBV6-1; D unclear. CDR1 MNHNS and CDR2 SASEGT come from the germline V gene. Trimming cost V 1 base and J 0 bases, with 10 bases left between them. The CDR3 has 15 residues. CDR3 in DNA: TGTGCCAGCAGTGAAGTAACTCTCAGCTCCTACGAGCAGTACTTC. The encoded protein is CASSEVTLSSYEQYF.

The chain combines TRBV10-1 with TRBJ1-6; 8 bases match TRBD1. With 2 bases clipped from V and 8 bases from J, the junction kept 8 bases outside the gene matches. Germline V gene sequence: CDR1 WNHNN, CDR2 SYGVQD (reference sequence). This CDR3 region has 16 residues. CDR3: CASSEGSTGVDSPLHF. The CDR3 DNA follows: TGCGCCAGCAGTGAGGGGTCGACAGGGGTTGATTCACCCCTCCACTTT.

The CDR3 spells CASSLAVGGYEQYF. CDR3 DNA sequence: TGCGCCAGCAGCTTGGCCGTAGGCGGCTACGAGCAGTACTTC. The chain links TRBV5-1 to TRBJ2-7; D not certain. Between the trimmed V and J ends, which lost 0 bases and 3 bases, there was a span of 10 bases. The CDR3 totals 14 residues. Germline CDR1 reads SGHRS; CDR2 reads YFSETQ.

V usage is TRBV11-2 and J usage is TRBJ2-1; 10 bases are a match to TRBD2. The germline CDR1 and CDR2 sequences are SGHAT and FQNNGV. This CDR3 contains 15 residues. V dropped 5 bases and J dropped 2; count of bases not matched to a gene: 3. The CDR3 coding sequence is TGTGCCAGCAGCCTACTAGCGGGGACCTACAATGAGCAGTTCTTC. The encoded protein is CASSLLAGTYNEQFF.

The chain carries TRBV27 and TRBJ2-1; 16 nucleotides align to TRBD2. Trimming took 2 bases from V and 7 from J; bases not matched to a gene: 5. The germline CDR1 and CDR2 sequences are MNHEY and SMNVEV (reference sequence). The CDR3 has 17 residues. CDR3 nucleotides: TGTGCCAGCAGTTTAGGGACTAGCGGGGGGGCTAAGAATGAGCAGTTCTTC. It yields the protein CASSLGTSGGAKNEQFF.

This chain uses TRBV19 with TRBJ1-1, with D unclear. This CDR3 comprises 13 residues. Trimming pared 4 bases from V and 0 bases from J, leaving 6 bases between. The V gene's germline CDR1 is LNHDA and CDR2 SQIVND (reference sequence). In DNA, the CDR3 is TGTGCCAGTAGTAGGATTATGAACACTGAAGCTTTCTTT. It is translated as CASSRIMNTEAFF. The full variable domain, rest sourced from reference TRBV19 and TRBJ1-1, is DGGITQSPKYLFRKEGQNVTLSCEQNLNHDAMYWYRQDPGQGLRLIYYSQIVNDFQKGDIAEGYSVSREKKESFPLTVTSAQKNPTAFYLCASSRIMNTEAFFGQGTRLTVV.

This clone was counted a single time. This chain connects TRBV7-9 to TRBJ1-3, with a weak D call TRBD1 (5 bases). The CDR3 contains 16 residues. The ends were cut back, 4 bases at V and 0 bases at J, with 13 bases in the middle. Looked up from germline, CDR1 is SEHNR and CDR2 is FQNEAQ (reference sequence). CDR3 DNA sequence: TGTGCCAGCAGCTCCACTTCAGGGACCTCTGGAAACACCATATATTTT. As protein: CASSSTSGTSGNTIYF. Full variable domain (missing parts from reference TRBV7-9 and TRBJ1-3): DTGVSQNPRHKITKRGQNVTFRCDPISEHNRLYWYRQTLGQGPEFLTYFQNEAQLEKSRLLSDRFSAERPKGSFSTLEIQRTEQGDSAMYLCASSSTSGTSGNTIYFGEGSWLTVV.

The chain links TRBV7-7 to TRBJ2-7; 8 bases are a match to TRBD1. After removal of 0 bases from V and 5 bases from J, the junction contained 0 bases not matched to a gene. This CDR3 contains 13 residues. Germline CDR1 is SSHAT and CDR2 is FNYEAQ (reference sequence). CDR3 bases: TGTGCCAGCAGCTTAGCACAGGGGGACGAGCAGTACTTC. Protein: CASSLAQGDEQYF. The full variable domain, in which reference TRBV7-7 and TRBJ2-7 provide the parts outside the CDR3, is GAGVSQSPRYKVTKRGQDVTLRCDPISSHATLYWYQQALGQGPEFLTYFNYEAQPDKSGLPSDRFSAERPEGSISTLTIQRTEQRDSAMYRCASSLAQGDEQYFGPGTRLTVT.

V is TRBV7-9 and J is TRBJ2-1; 8 bases align to TRBD2. This CDR3 spans 15 amino acids. V lost 4 bases and J lost 9; bases outside the gene matches: 11. CDR1 is SEHNR and CDR2 is FQNEAQ in the germline V gene (reference sequence). The CDR3 nucleotides read TGTGCCAGCAGCTCACTCGGGACTAGTTTGGCTGAGCAGTTCTTC. Translating gives CASSSLGTSLAEQFF.

The V call is TRBV5-5, the J call TRBJ1-5, with no clear D. Germline V CDR1 and CDR2: SGHKS, YYEKEE (reference sequence). This CDR3 comprises 16 residues. The V end lost 0 bases, the J end lost 0 bases, and 10 bases lay between the germline ends. CDR3 sequence: CASSLVGGDSNQPQHF. The CDR3 nucleotides read TGTGCCAGCAGCTTGGTGGGAGGAGATAGCAATCAGCCCCAGCATTTT.

This clone was picked up a small number of times. The V gene is TRBV6-1, the J gene TRBJ1-5, with D perhaps matching TRBD1 (6 bases). Germline loops: CDR1 MNHNS, CDR2 SASEGT. The V end lost 8 bases, the J end lost 0 bases, and 14 bases lay between the germline ends. The CDR3 length is 15 residues. The CDR3, as DNA: TGTGCCAGCGGCAGGGGCGCCAATAGCAATCAGCCCCAGCATTTT. It is translated as CASGRGANSNQPQHF.

V is TRBV13 and J is TRBJ2-7, with unresolved D. The CDR3 is 13 residues long. Germline-derived CDR1 and CDR2 are PRHDT and FYEKMQ (reference sequence). V was shortened by 0 bases and J by 5 bases, with 8 bases between the two germline ends. The CDR3 bases are TGTGCCAGCAGCTTAGGTCATGTCAACGAGCAGTACTTC. Amino acid sequence: CASSLGHVNEQYF.